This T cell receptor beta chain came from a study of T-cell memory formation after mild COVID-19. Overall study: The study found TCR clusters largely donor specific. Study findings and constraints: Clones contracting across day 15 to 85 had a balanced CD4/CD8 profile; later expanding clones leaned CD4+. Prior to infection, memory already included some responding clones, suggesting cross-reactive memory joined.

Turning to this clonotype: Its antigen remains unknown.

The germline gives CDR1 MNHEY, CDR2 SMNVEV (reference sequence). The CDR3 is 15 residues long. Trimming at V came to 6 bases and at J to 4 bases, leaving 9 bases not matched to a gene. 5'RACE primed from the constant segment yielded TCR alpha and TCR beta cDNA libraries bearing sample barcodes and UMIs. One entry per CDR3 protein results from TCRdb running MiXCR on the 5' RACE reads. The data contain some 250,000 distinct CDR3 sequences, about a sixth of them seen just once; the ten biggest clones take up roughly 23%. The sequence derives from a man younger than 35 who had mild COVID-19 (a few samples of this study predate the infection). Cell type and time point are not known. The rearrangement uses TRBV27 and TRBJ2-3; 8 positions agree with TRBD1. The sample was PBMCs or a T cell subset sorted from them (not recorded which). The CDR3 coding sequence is TGTGCCAGCAGCACCGGGACAGGCCCTCCAGATACGCAGTATTTT. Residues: CASSTGTGPPDTQYF.